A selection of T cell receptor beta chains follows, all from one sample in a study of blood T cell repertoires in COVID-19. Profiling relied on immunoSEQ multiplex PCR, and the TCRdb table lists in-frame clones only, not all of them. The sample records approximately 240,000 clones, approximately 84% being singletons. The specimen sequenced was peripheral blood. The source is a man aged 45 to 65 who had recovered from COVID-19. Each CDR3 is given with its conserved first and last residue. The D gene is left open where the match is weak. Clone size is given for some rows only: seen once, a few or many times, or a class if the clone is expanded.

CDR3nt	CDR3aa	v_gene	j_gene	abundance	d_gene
TGTGCCAGCAGTAGGAGTCGGTTGAACACTGAAGCTTTCTTT	CASSRSRLNTEAFF	TRBV27	TRBJ1-1	-	-
TGTGCCAGCAGCCACCTTCTCCAGGGGCTCTCCTACGAGCAGTACTTC	CASSHLLQGLSYEQYF	TRBV5-8	TRBJ2-7	-	-
TGTGCCAGCACCCGCGGGAGGGGCAAAAACATTCAGTACTTC	CASTRGRGKNIQYF	TRBV6-5	TRBJ2-4	-	TRBD2
TGTGCCAGCAGTTTATCTCAGGGTGGGGGCCGAAAACTGTTTTTT	CASSLSQGGGRKLFF	TRBV28	TRBJ1-4	-	-
TGCAGCGCCGGACATCAAGTTACTGAAGCTTTCTTT	CSAGHQVTEAFF	TRBV29-1	TRBJ1-1	many	-
TGCAGCGTTGAGTCAGGGTCGAGAAACACCATATATTTT	CSVESGSRNTIYF	TRBV29-1	TRBJ1-3	-	-
TGTGCCAGCAGTTTTACAGGGGGGACTGAAGCTTTCTTT	CASSFTGGTEAFF	TRBV6-5	TRBJ1-1	few	TRBD1
TGTGCCGCGAGACGGACAGGGTATGCCCTGGATGAGCAGTTCTTC	CAARRTGYALDEQFF	TRBV19	TRBJ2-1	-	TRBD1
TGTGCCACCAGCAGAGATCGAGGGGGCGAGGCTTTCTTT	CATSRDRGGEAFF	TRBV15	TRBJ1-1	-	TRBD1
TGTGCCACCGGACAGGATTCAAGCTACACCTTC	CATGQDSSYTF	TRBV10-3	TRBJ1-2	-	TRBD1
TGTGCCAGCAGAACGACAGGGGTATACAATGAGCAGTTCTTC	CASRTTGVYNEQFF	TRBV28	TRBJ2-1	-	TRBD1
TGTGCCAGCTCTACCGGGACAGGGGCCAATGAGCAGTTCTTC	CASSTGTGANEQFF	TRBV25-1	TRBJ2-1	-	TRBD1
TGTGCCAGCAGTGAACAGGGGGGCTCCTACAATGAGCAGTTCTTC	CASSEQGGSYNEQFF	TRBV25-1	TRBJ2-1	-	-
TGTGCCAGCAGCTTAGTAGCTGTGAACACTGAAGCTTTCTTT	CASSLVAVNTEAFF	TRBV11-2	TRBJ1-1	-	-
TGTGCCAGCAGTTTGGTGGGGCAGGGGGCTGGATATAGCACAGATACGCAGTATTTT	CASSLVGQGAGYSTDTQYF	TRBV27	TRBJ2-3	-	TRBD1
TGTGCTAGTGGGCCTGACAGGGGAGACATTCAGTACTTC	CASGPDRGDIQYF	TRBV12-5	TRBJ2-4	-	TRBD1
TGCGCCAGCAGCCCTAAAAAGGACAGGGAAGGGGACATTCAGTACTTC	CASSPKKDREGDIQYF	TRBV4-1	TRBJ2-4	-	TRBD1